A single sample is the source of the 8 T cell receptor beta chains below, sequenced in a study of response to subunit inactivated influenza vaccine. Using its own MiXCR run on the RT-PCR reads, TCRdb lists one record per CDR3 protein. The data show fewer than 550,000 distinct CDR3 sequences, 25% seen once. Sequenced here: CD4+ T cells sorted from PBMCs, sampled around 5 days after vaccination. These receptor sequences come from a man aged 50 or older who received an inactivated influenza vaccine.

The chain employs TRBV29-1 and TRBJ2-7; D is possibly TRBD1 (5 bases). Germline-derived CDR1 and CDR2 are SQVTM and ANQGSEA. V was cut by 1 base and J by 2 bases, with 9 bases left in between. The CDR3 contains 13 residues. CDR3 bases: TGCAGCGTTGAAGCCAGGGTGGCCTACGAGCAGTACTTC. Translating gives CSVEARVAYEQYF.

The chain has TRBV7-3 and TRBJ2-5; no reliable D call. This CDR3 spans 13 amino acids. From germline, CDR1 is SGHTA and CDR2 FQGTGA. V dropped 1 base and J dropped 4 bases, with 7 bases sitting between them. As DNA, the CDR3 is TGTGCCAGCAGCTTAAACCTGAGAGAGACCCAGTACTTC. Amino acids: CASSLNLRETQYF.

The rearrangement links TRBV20-1 to TRBJ2-7, with D perhaps matching TRBD2 (6 bases). CDR1 DFQATT and CDR2 SNEGSKA come from the germline V gene (reference sequence). V shed 3 bases and J shed 6 bases, with 18 bases lying between them. This CDR3 has 14 residues. CDR3 nucleotides: TGCAGTGCTAGGTTGGGGGGATCATTCGGCGAGCAGTACTTC. It yields the protein CSARLGGSFGEQYF.

Only a few counts were recorded for this clonotype. The rearrangement uses TRBV12-3 or TRBV12-4 and TRBJ2-7; TRBD2 matches 8 bases. This CDR3 has 14 amino acids. The ends lost 3 bases at V and 6 bases at J; junction bases unmatched: 7. The CDR3, as DNA: TGTGCCAGCAGTTTGTCGGGGGGGCCTCGCGAGCAGTACTTC. This gives the protein CASSLSGGPREQYF.

The gene calls are TRBV5-5 and TRBJ2-7, with D unresolved. Germline CDR1 is SGHKS and CDR2 is YYEKEE (reference sequence). The CDR3 runs to 13 residues. V was pared by 3 bases and J by 2 bases, with 9 bases between. CDR3 loop: CASSSTVTYEQYF. CDR3 nucleotide sequence: TGTGCCAGCAGCTCGACGGTTACCTACGAGCAGTACTTC.

V usage is TRBV14 and J usage is TRBJ2-3; D is unresolved. V was shortened by 0 bases and J by 8 bases, with 9 bases between the two germline ends. The germline CDR1 and CDR2 sequences are SGHDN and FVKESK. The CDR3 loop spans 13 amino acids. The CDR3 region is CASSQDLGSTQYF. The CDR3 DNA is TGTGCCAGCAGCCAAGACTTGGGTAGTACGCAGTATTTT.

The chain couples TRBV11-2 to TRBJ2-1, with a tentative D call TRBD1 (5 bases). Looked up from germline, CDR1 is SGHAT and CDR2 is FQNNGV. Deletions cut 6 bases from V and 4 bases from J, with 10 bases between. The CDR3 is 13 residues long. CDR3 nucleotides: TGTGCCAGCAGTGCAGGGCGGTACAATGAGCAGTTCTTC. Translated, it gives CASSAGRYNEQFF.

Many counts were recorded for this clonotype. The rearrangement links TRBV29-1 to TRBJ1-2; D gene unclear. V was shortened by 2 bases and J by 4 bases, with 8 bases between the two germline ends. Germline V gives CDR1 SQVTM, CDR2 ANQGSEA. CDR3 length: 12 amino acids. The DNA for the CDR3 is TGCAGCGTTGAAAGGCCAGCCTATGGCTACACCTTC. It specifies CSVERPAYGYTF.